A selection of T cell receptor beta chains follows, all from one sample in a study of blood T cell repertoires in COVID-19. The method was immunoSEQ multiplex PCR; TCRdb's version includes in-frame clones alone and lacks a portion of them. The repertoire has approximately 100,000 clones, more than 75% of them found once; the top ten carry roughly 29%. Sequenced: peripheral blood. The origin of the receptors is a man aged 60 to 69 with acute or convalescent COVID-19. Both conserved end residues are part of each CDR3. The D gene is left open where the match is weak. Clone size appears in some rows only: once, few, many, or a class for an expanded clone.

D: TRBD2; V: TRBV19; J: TRBJ2-1; size: few; CDR3: CASSPLAGGGNEQFF; DNA: TGTGCCAGTAGTCCCCTAGCGGGAGGGGGTAATGAGCAGTTCTTC
D: .; V: TRBV6-5; J: TRBJ1-6; size: .; CDR3: CASSLVRRTLYLHF; DNA: TGTGCCAGCAGCCTAGTGCGAAGGACTCTGTACCTCCACTTT
D: .; V: TRBV4-1; J: TRBJ1-5; size: few; CDR3: CASSPILRTDLSNQPQHF; DNA: TGCGCCAGCAGCCCAATCCTCAGGACAGACCTAAGCAATCAGCCCCAGCATTTT
D: .; V: TRBV11-3; J: TRBJ1-2; size: .; CDR3: CASSLEAGSNYGYTF; DNA: TGTGCCAGCAGCTTAGAAGCAGGATCGAACTATGGCTACACCTTC
D: TRBD1; V: TRBV28; J: TRBJ1-1; size: .; CDR3: CASSPGQGVVDFF; DNA: TGTGCCAGCAGTCCCGGACAGGGGGTCGTTGATTTCTTT
D: TRBD1; V: TRBV7-6; J: TRBJ2-7; size: .; CDR3: CASSSSNPLTGGATYEQYF; DNA: TGTGCCAGCAGCTCATCTAATCCTTTGACAGGGGGCGCAACCTACGAGCAGTACTTC
D: .; V: TRBV21-1; J: TRBJ2-3; size: .; CDR3: CASSPRQGPKTDTQYF; DNA: TGTGCCAGCAGCCCCCGACAGGGCCCAAAGACAGATACGCAGTATTTT
D: TRBD2; V: TRBV9; J: TRBJ2-1; size: .; CDR3: CASSPWREYHNEQFF; DNA: TGTGCCAGCAGCCCCTGGCGGGAGTACCACAATGAGCAGTTCTTC
D: TRBD2; V: TRBV11-2; J: TRBJ2-1; size: .; CDR3: CASSLGGLASEQFF; DNA: TGTGCCAGCAGCTTAGGAGGACTAGCCAGCGAGCAGTTCTTC
D: .; V: TRBV3-1/TRBV3-2; J: TRBJ1-1; size: .; CDR3: CASSQASEAFF; DNA: TGTGCCAGCAGCCAAGCTTCTGAAGCTTTCTTT
D: TRBD1; V: TRBV27; J: TRBJ2-3; size: .; CDR3: CASSSWTGGTDTQYF; DNA: TGTGCCAGCAGTTCCTGGACAGGGGGCACCGATACGCAGTATTTT
D: .; V: TRBV5-1; J: TRBJ2-5; size: .; CDR3: CASIPGGTSGDQYF; DNA: TGCGCCAGCATTCCGGGGGGCACTTCGGGCGACCAGTACTTC
D: .; V: TRBV5-1; J: TRBJ2-3; size: .; CDR3: CASSLTGKSTDTQYF; DNA: TGCGCCAGCAGCTTGACCGGGAAAAGCACAGATACGCAGTATTTT
D: .; V: TRBV28; J: TRBJ1-4; size: .; CDR3: CASSLWRQLREKLFF; DNA: TGTGCCAGCAGTTTATGGCGGCAGTTGAGGGAAAAACTGTTTTTT
D: .; V: TRBV5-1; J: TRBJ2-5; size: .; CDR3: CASTHSAPGQETQYF; DNA: TGCGCCAGCACACACTCCGCGCCGGGTCAAGAGACCCAGTACTTC
D: TRBD1; V: TRBV6-5; J: TRBJ1-1; size: .; CDR3: CASSKRSGGKTEAFF; DNA: TGTGCCAGCAGTAAAAGGTCAGGGGGTAAAACTGAAGCTTTCTTT
D: TRBD1; V: TRBV7-6; J: TRBJ1-1; size: many; CDR3: CASSSAGSRGLGTEAFF; DNA: TGTGCCAGCAGTTCTGCGGGATCCAGGGGGTTGGGTACTGAAGCTTTCTTT
D: .; V: TRBV18; J: TRBJ2-5; size: .; CDR3: CASSPQSRGEETQYF; DNA: TGTGCCAGCTCACCTCAATCCAGGGGAGAGGAGACCCAGTACTTC
D: .; V: TRBV5-1; J: TRBJ2-3; size: once; CDR3: CASSLGSPSTSTDTQYF; DNA: TGCGCCAGCAGCTTGGGGTCGCCATCGACTAGCACAGATACGCAGTATTTT
D: TRBD1; V: TRBV2; J: TRBJ1-5; size: .; CDR3: CASSTLRGNQPQHF; DNA: TGTGCCAGCAGTACGCTCAGGGGGAATCAGCCCCAGCATTTT
D: .; V: TRBV19; J: TRBJ1-1; size: .; CDR3: CASSMGRENTEAFF; DNA: TGTGCCAGTAGTATGGGGCGGGAGAACACTGAAGCTTTCTTT
D: .; V: TRBV6-2/TRBV6-3; J: TRBJ1-5; size: .; CDR3: CASSFSGSNQPQHF; DNA: TGTGCCAGCAGTTTTTCGGGTAGCAATCAGCCCCAGCATTTT
D: TRBD1; V: TRBV6-6; J: TRBJ2-7; size: once; CDR3: CASTQTGFSYEQYF; DNA: TGTGCCAGCACCCAGACAGGGTTCTCCTACGAGCAGTACTTC
D: TRBD2; V: TRBV7-9; J: TRBJ2-1; size: .; CDR3: CASSLGLAGPNEQFF; DNA: TGTGCCAGCAGCTTAGGCCTAGCGGGACCCAATGAGCAGTTCTTC
D: .; V: TRBV13; J: TRBJ1-1; size: .; CDR3: CASSQGGRAFF; DNA: TGTGCCAGCAGCCAGGGTGGACGCGCTTTCTTT
D: TRBD1; V: TRBV28; J: TRBJ2-3; size: .; CDR3: CASSLFGTGMLDTQYF; DNA: TGTGCCAGCAGTTTATTTGGGACAGGGATGTTAGATACGCAGTATTTT
D: TRBD2; V: TRBV5-1; J: TRBJ2-5; size: .; CDR3: CASSLGTSGPYQETQYF; DNA: TGCGCCAGCAGCTTGGGGACTAGCGGTCCCTACCAAGAGACCCAGTACTTC
D: TRBD2; V: TRBV9; J: TRBJ2-5; size: .; CDR3: CASSAGLAGETQYF; DNA: TGTGCCAGCAGCGCAGGACTAGCGGGAGAGACCCAGTACTTC
D: TRBD1; V: TRBV4-3; J: TRBJ2-2; size: few; CDR3: CASSQVDRNYPATGELFF; DNA: TGCGCCAGCAGCCAAGTGGACAGGAATTATCCCGCCACCGGGGAGCTGTTTTTT
D: .; V: TRBV20-1; J: TRBJ2-5; size: .; CDR3: CSANRGETQYF; DNA: TGCAGTGCTAATCGAGGGGAGACCCAGTACTTC
D: .; V: TRBV19; J: TRBJ1-2; size: .; CDR3: CASMAGSGVNYGYTF; DNA: TGTGCCAGTATGGCCGGCTCCGGAGTAAACTATGGCTACACCTTC
D: TRBD1; V: TRBV14; J: TRBJ1-1; size: .; CDR3: CASSQWRDRDQAFF; DNA: TGTGCCAGCAGCCAATGGAGGGACAGGGACCAAGCTTTCTTT
D: .; V: TRBV29-1; J: TRBJ2-1; size: few; CDR3: CSVGAGNLNEQFF; DNA: TGCAGCGTCGGAGCGGGTAACCTGAATGAGCAGTTCTTC
D: TRBD2; V: TRBV11-3; J: TRBJ2-3; size: .; CDR3: CASSKTSGTSSTDTQYF; DNA: TGTGCCAGCAGCAAGACTAGCGGGACGTCTAGCACAGATACGCAGTATTTT
D: .; V: TRBV18; J: TRBJ1-1; size: .; CDR3: CASSQAQDTEAFF; DNA: TGTGCCAGCTCCCAGGCACAAGACACTGAAGCTTTCTTT
D: TRBD2; V: TRBV6-6; J: TRBJ2-7; size: .; CDR3: CASKISGNYEQYF; DNA: TGTGCCAGCAAAATTAGCGGGAATTACGAGCAGTACTTC
D: .; V: TRBV5-5; J: TRBJ2-4; size: .; CDR3: CASSQNLDRRNIQYF; DNA: TGTGCCAGCAGCCAGAACCTCGACAGGAGGAACATTCAGTACTTC
D: .; V: TRBV12-3/TRBV12-4; J: TRBJ1-2; size: .; CDR3: CASSGDMGGYTF; DNA: TGTGCCAGCAGTGGGGACATGGGGGGCTACACCTTC
D: .; V: TRBV4-2; J: TRBJ1-5; size: few; CDR3: CASSHPGGDQPQHF; DNA: TGTGCCAGCAGCCATCCCGGAGGGGATCAGCCCCAGCATTTT
D: TRBD1; V: TRBV6-5; J: TRBJ1-2; size: .; CDR3: CASSYLQGANGYTF; DNA: TGTGCCAGCAGTTACCTCCAGGGGGCAAATGGCTACACCTTC
D: TRBD1; V: TRBV19; J: TRBJ1-5; size: .; CDR3: CASSTNRGNQPQHF; DNA: TGTGCCAGTAGTACCAACAGGGGGAATCAGCCCCAGCATTTT
D: TRBD1; V: TRBV7-9; J: TRBJ1-1; size: .; CDR3: CASSLARAGTGVTEAFF; DNA: TGTGCCAGCAGCTTAGCCCGAGCCGGGACAGGGGTAACTGAAGCTTTCTTT
D: .; V: TRBV7-2; J: TRBJ1-5; size: .; CDR3: CASSLEAAGNPPQHF; DNA: TGTGCCAGCAGCTTAGAGGCGGCAGGGAACCCGCCCCAGCATTTT
D: .; V: TRBV9; J: TRBJ1-3; size: .; CDR3: CASSVGPSSGNTIYF; DNA: TGTGCCAGCAGCGTTGGGCCAAGCTCTGGAAACACCATATATTTT
D: TRBD1; V: TRBV11-2; J: TRBJ1-1; size: .; CDR3: CASSLGSGGASEAFF; DNA: TGTGCCAGCAGCTTAGGCTCAGGGGGCGCGTCTGAAGCTTTCTTT